This TCR beta chain originates from a study of cytomegalovirus exposure and HLA in healthy donors. Whole-study context: There were about 85 million unique TCRs (from HLA-typed donors) in an early data release.

Germline lookup yields CDR1 SGHRS and CDR2 YFSETQ. V was clipped by 0 bases and J by 8 bases; unmatched bases: 7. The CDR3 is 14 amino acids. All donors participated as healthy donors of bone marrow. Study-wide points: A later analysis found that most CMV-associated TCR beta chains appeared HLA-restricted.

With respect to this clone: Its target is unknown.

PCR was performed using 60 Vbeta and 13 Jbeta primers. TCRdb's copy holds only in-frame clones and misses some; the assay was immunoSEQ multiplex PCR. The sample lists about 150,000 clones; about 74% were seen once. Sequencing was performed on PBMCs. The V and J genes are TRBV5-1 and TRBJ1-1; 7 bases line up with TRBD1. The sequence was obtained from a male donor in good health and CMV-seronegative. The CDR3 region is CASSLAGTVGEAFF. The CDR3 nucleotides are TGCGCCAGCAGCTTGGCAGGGACAGTGGGGGAAGCTTTCTTT.